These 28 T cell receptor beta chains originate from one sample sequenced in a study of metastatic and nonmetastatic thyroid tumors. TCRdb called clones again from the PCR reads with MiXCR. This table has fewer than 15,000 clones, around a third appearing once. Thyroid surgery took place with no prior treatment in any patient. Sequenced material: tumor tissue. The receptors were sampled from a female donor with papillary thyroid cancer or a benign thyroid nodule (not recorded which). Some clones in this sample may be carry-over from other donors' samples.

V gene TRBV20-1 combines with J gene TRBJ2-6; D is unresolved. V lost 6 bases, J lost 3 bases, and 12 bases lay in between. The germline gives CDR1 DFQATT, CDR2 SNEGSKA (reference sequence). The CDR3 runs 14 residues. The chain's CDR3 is CSAQRQGGANVLTF. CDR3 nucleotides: TGCAGTGCCCAGCGTCAAGGTGGGGCCAACGTCCTGACTTTC.

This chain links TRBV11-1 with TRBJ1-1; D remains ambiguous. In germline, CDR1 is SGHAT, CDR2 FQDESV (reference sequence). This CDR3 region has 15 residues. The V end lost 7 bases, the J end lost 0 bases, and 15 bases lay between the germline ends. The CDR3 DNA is TGTGCCAGCATCCCCCGGTGGGTAATGAACACTGAAGCTTTCTTT. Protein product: CASIPRWVMNTEAFF.

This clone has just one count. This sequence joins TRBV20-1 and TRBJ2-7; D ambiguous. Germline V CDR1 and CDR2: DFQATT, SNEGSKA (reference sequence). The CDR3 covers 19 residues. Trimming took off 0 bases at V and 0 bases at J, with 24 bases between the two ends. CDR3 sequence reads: CSARDRGFSNPRSSYEQYF. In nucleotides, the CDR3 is TGCAGTGCTAGAGATCGTGGGTTTAGTAACCCAAGGAGCTCCTACGAGCAGTACTTC.

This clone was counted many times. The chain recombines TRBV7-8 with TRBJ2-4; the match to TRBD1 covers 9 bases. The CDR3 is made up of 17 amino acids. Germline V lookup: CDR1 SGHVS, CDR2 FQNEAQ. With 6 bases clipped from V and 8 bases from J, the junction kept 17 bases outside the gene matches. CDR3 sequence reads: CASSRFPQGARGYIQYF. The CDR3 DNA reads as TGTGCCAGCAGTCGATTCCCACAGGGGGCCAGGGGCTACATTCAGTACTTC.

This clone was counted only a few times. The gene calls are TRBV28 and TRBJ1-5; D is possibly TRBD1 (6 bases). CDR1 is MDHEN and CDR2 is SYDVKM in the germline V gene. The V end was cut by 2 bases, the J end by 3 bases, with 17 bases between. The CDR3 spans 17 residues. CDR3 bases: TGTGCCAGCAGTTTAGGAGGCACTCAGGGGAACAATCAGCCCCAGCATTTT. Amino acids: CASSLGGTQGNNQPQHF.

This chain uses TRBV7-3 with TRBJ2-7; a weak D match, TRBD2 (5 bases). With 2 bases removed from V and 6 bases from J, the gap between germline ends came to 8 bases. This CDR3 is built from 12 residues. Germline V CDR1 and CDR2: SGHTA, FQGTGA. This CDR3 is CASSLARGEQYF. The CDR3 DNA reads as TGTGCCAGCAGCTTAGCACGGGGCGAGCAGTACTTC. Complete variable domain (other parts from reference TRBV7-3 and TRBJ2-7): GAGVSQTPSNKVTEKGKYVELRCDPISGHTALYWYRQSLGQGPEFLIYFQGTGAADDSGLPNDRFFAVRPEGSVSTLKIQRTERGDSAVYLCASSLARGEQYFGPGTRLTVT.

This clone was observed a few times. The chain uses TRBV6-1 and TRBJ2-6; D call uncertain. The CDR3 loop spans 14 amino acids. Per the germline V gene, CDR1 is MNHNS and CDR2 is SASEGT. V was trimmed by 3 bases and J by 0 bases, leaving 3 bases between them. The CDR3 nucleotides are TGTGCCAGCAGTGACAACTCTGGGGCCAACGTCCTGACTTTC. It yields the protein CASSDNSGANVLTF.

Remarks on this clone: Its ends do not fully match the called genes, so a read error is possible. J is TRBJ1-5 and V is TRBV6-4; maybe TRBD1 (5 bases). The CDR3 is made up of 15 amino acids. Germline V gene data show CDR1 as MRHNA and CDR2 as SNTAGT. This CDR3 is CDSSPEKGPGKPQHF. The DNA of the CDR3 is TGTGACAGCTCCCCGGAGAAGGGACCTGGAAAACCCCAGCATTTT.

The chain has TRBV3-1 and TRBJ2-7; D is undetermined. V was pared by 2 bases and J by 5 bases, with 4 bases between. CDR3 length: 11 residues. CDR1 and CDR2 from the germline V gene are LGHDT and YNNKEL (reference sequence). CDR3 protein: CASSQRNEQYF. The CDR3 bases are TGTGCCAGCAGCCAACGTAACGAGCAGTACTTC.

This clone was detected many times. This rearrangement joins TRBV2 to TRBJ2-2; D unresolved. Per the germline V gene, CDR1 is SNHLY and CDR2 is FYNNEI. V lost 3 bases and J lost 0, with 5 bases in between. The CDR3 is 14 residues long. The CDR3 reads CASSESSNTGELFF. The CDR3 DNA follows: TGTGCCAGCAGTGAGTCCTCGAACACCGGGGAGCTGTTTTTT.

The CDR3 is CASSFGSSYEQYF. The CDR3 region has the DNA TGTGCCAGCAGTTTCGGGTCATCCTACGAGCAGTACTTC. The genes are TRBV12-3 or TRBV12-4 and TRBJ2-7, with no clear D. V was shortened by 3 bases and J by 1 base, with 7 bases between the two germline ends. The CDR3 loop spans 13 amino acids.

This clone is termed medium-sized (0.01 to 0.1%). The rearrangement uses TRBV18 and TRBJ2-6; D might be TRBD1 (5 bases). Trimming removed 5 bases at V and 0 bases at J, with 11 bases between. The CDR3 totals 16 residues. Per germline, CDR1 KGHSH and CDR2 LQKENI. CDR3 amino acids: CASSYGHLSGANVLTF. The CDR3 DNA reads TGTGCCAGCTCATATGGACACCTCTCTGGGGCCAACGTCCTGACTTTC.

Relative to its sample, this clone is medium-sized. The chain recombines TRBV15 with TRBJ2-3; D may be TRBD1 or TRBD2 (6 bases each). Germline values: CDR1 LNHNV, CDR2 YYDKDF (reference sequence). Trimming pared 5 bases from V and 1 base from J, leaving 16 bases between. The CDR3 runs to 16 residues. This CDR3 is CATSSFPGAGTDTQYF. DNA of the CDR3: TGTGCCACCAGCTCCTTTCCGGGGGCCGGCACAGATACGCAGTATTTT.

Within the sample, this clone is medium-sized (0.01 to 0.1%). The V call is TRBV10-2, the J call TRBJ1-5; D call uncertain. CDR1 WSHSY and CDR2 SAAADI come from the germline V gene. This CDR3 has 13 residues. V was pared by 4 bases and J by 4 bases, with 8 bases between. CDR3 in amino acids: CASSGGQNQPQHF. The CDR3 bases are TGCGCCAGCAGTGGAGGCCAGAATCAGCCCCAGCATTTT.

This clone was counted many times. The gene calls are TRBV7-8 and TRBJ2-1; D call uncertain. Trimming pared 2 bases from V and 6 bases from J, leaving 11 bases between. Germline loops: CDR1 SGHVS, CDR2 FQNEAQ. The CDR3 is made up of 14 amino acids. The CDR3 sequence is CASSLRGVSNEQFF. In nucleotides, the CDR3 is TGTGCCAGCAGCTTACGCGGCGTCTCCAATGAGCAGTTCTTC.

Here the CDR3 reads CASCREYNSPLHF. DNA of the CDR3: TGTGCCAGCTGTAGGGAGTATAATTCACCCCTCCACTTT. The V gene is TRBV6-1, the J gene TRBJ1-6; no clear D. The CDR3 loop spans 13 amino acids. Germline CDR1 reads MNHNS; CDR2 reads SASEGT. V lost 8 bases and J 4 bases, leaving 9 bases between the germline ends.

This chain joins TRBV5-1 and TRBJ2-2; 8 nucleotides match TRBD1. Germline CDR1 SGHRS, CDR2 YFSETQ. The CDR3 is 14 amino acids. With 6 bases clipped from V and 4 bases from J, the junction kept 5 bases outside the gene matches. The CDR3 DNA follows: TGCGCCAGCACCAGGGGGCTTCCCACCGGGGAGCTGTTTTTT. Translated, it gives CASTRGLPTGELFF.

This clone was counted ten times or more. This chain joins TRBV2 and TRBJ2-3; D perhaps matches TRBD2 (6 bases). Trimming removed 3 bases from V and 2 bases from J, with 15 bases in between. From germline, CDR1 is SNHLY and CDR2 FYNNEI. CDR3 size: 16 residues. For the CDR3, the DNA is TGTGCCAGCAGTGATTGGCGCGGGGCCTACACAGATACGCAGTATTTT. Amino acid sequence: CASSDWRGAYTDTQYF.

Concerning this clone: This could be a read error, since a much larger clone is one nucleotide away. The CDR3 region is CASILNPGLAGGPRDTQYF. CDR3 sequence (DNA): TGTGCCAGCATCCTGAACCCGGGACTAGCGGGGGGGCCAAGGGATACGCAGTATTTT. The rearrangement joins TRBV6-4 to TRBJ2-3; 16 nucleotides agree with TRBD2. CDR1 is MRHNA and CDR2 is SNTAGT in the germline V gene. Trimming took 7 bases from V and 6 from J; bases not matched to a gene: 16. This CDR3 contains 19 residues.

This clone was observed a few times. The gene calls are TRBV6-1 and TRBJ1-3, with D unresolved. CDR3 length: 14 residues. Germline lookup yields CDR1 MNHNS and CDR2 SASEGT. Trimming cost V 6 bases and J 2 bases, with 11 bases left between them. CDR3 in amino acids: CASSPLAAGNTIYF. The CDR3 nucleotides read TGTGCCAGCAGCCCGCTCGCGGCTGGAAACACCATATATTTT.

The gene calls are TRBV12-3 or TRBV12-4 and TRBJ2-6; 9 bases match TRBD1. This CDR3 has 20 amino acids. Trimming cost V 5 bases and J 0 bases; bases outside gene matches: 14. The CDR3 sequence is CASSLFTGGAWYSGANVLTF. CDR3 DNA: TGTGCCAGCAGTCTTTTTACAGGGGGCGCCTGGTACTCTGGGGCCAACGTCCTGACTTTC.

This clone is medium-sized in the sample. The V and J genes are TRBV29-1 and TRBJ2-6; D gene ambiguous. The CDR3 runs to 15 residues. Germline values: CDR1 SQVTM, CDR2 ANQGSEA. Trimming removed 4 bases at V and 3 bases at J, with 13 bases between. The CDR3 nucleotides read TGCAGCGTTGCCCGCTCCTCGGGTGGGGCCAACGTCCTGACTTTC. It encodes CSVARSSGGANVLTF.

CDR3 sequence reads: CASSERGPAYEQYF. As DNA, the CDR3 is TGCGCCAGCAGCGAGCGGGGTCCTGCCTACGAGCAGTACTTC. The V call is TRBV5-1, the J call TRBJ2-7; 7 nucleotides agree with TRBD2. The CDR3 loop spans 14 amino acids. The germline gives CDR1 SGHRS, CDR2 YFSETQ. After removal of 4 bases from V and 2 bases from J, the junction contained 6 bases not matched to a gene.

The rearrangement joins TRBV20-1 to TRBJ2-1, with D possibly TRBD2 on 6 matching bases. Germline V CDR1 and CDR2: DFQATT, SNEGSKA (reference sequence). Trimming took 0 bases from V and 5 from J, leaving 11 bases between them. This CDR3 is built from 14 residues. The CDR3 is CSARELAGHNEQFF. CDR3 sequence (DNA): TGCAGTGCTAGAGAACTAGCAGGTCACAATGAGCAGTTCTTC.

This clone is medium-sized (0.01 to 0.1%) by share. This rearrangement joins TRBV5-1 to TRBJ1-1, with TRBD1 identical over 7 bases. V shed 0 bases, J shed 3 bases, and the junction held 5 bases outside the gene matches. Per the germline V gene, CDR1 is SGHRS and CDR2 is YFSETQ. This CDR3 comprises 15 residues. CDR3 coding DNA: TGCGCCAGCAGCTTGGAAAGGGGGCGAGACACTGAAGCTTTCTTT. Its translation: CASSLERGRDTEAFF.

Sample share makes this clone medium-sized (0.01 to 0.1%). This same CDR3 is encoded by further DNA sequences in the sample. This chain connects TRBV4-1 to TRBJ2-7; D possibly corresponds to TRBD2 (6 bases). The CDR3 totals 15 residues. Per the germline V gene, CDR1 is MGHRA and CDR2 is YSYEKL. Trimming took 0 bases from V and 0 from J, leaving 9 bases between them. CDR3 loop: CASSQERGPSYEQYF. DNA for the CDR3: TGCGCCAGCAGCCAAGAGCGGGGCCCCTCCTACGAGCAGTACTTC.

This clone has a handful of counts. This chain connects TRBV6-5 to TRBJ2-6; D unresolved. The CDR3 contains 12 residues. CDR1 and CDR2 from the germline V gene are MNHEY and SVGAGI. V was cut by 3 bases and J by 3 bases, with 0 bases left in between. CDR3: CASSYGANVLTF. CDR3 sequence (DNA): TGTGCCAGCAGTTATGGGGCCAACGTCCTGACTTTC.

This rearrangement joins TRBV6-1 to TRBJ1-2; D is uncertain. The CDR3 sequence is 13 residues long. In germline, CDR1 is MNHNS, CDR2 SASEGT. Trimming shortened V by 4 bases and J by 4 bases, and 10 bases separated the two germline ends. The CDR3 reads CASSVDPIYGYTF. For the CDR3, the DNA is TGTGCCAGCAGTGTGGACCCGATCTATGGCTACACCTTC.